This T cell receptor beta chain emerged from a study of technical replicates of blood from a few donors. The CDR3 totals 18 residues. The ends were cut back, 3 bases at V and 0 bases at J, with 17 bases in the middle. Germline CDR1 SGHAT, CDR2 FQNNGV. Assay used: immunoSEQ multiplex PCR; TCRdb lists only in-frame clones, some missing. The table has 95,000 or so clones, roughly 95% seen once. The sequence was collected from a human donor in good health. Sequenced sample: T cells isolated from PBMCs. The chain has TRBV11-2 and TRBJ2-2; possible D gene TRBD2, 6 bases. The CDR3 reads CASSFLPGDPANTGELFF. The CDR3 DNA sequence: TGTGCCAGCAGCTTTCTTCCGGGAGACCCTGCGAACACCGGGGAGCTGTTTTTT.